The 26 T cell receptor beta chains below all came from one sample that was sequenced in a study of T cell responses to AZD1222 COVID-19 vaccine (dated by TCRdb to 2020 to 2022). Receptor amplification or capture employed the immunoSEQ multiplex PCR assay. This is the immuneACCESS table as TCRdb keeps it, with only in-frame sequences that have V and J called. A part of the clones is gone; compared with another copy, unresolved V genes explain less than half, and the rest is unexplained. The sample table shows 90,000 to 120,000 clones, and about 89% are seen once. The ten largest account for less than 8% of the sample. The sample's time point label, decoded: baseline before first vaccination. Specimen: peripheral blood, collected on day 0 of AZD1222 vaccination. The receptors were gathered from an adult in good health.

The table lists this clone with a few counts. This sequence joins TRBV27 and TRBJ1-5; D not resolved. Germline V gives CDR1 MNHEY, CDR2 SMNVEV (reference sequence). Trimming took 3 bases from V and 1 from J, leaving 13 bases between them. This CDR3 spans 16 amino acids. The CDR3 nucleotides read TGTGCCAGCAGTTTTAGGGAACCGGGGAGCAATCAGCCCCAGCATTTT. It encodes CASSFREPGSNQPQHF.

CDR3 bases: TGTGCCAGCAGCCAGACAAGCGGGAGGGCCAATGAGCAGTTCTTC. This encodes CASSQTSGRANEQFF. The chain has TRBV3-1 (or the pseudogene TRBV3-2) and TRBJ2-1, with 10 bases matching TRBD2. The CDR3 is 15 residues long. CDR1 and CDR2 (germline): LGHDT, YNNKEL (reference sequence). The trim removed 3 bases at V and 6 bases at J, leaving 5 bases unmatched.

This rearrangement joins TRBV7-2 to TRBJ2-1; 7 nucleotides align to TRBD2. The CDR3 length is 18 residues. With V trimmed by 1 base and J by 2 bases, 11 bases remained unmatched. Germline CDR1 is SGHTA and CDR2 is FQGNSA. CDR3 loop: CASSLVSSASGTYNEQFF. The CDR3, as DNA: TGTGCCAGCAGCTTAGTTAGTAGCGCTAGCGGTACCTACAATGAGCAGTTCTTC.

This chain links TRBV10-3 with TRBJ2-7; possible D gene TRBD2, 5 bases. The CDR3 is 11 amino acids. The ends were cut back, 8 bases at V and 4 bases at J, with 9 bases in the middle. In germline, CDR1 is ENHRY, CDR2 SYGVKD. The CDR3 DNA sequence: TGTGCCATCTCAAGCGGTTACGAGCAGTACTTC. Translating it yields CAISSGYEQYF.

The rearrangement joins TRBV10-3 to TRBJ1-5; D call uncertain. This CDR3 comprises 12 residues. V lost 2 bases to trimming and J lost 5 bases, with 4 bases between them. The germline CDR1 and CDR2 sequences are ENHRY and SYGVKD. The CDR3 is CAISETDQPQHF. For the CDR3, the DNA is TGTGCCATCAGTGAGACCGATCAGCCCCAGCATTTT.

The gene calls are TRBV4-1 and TRBJ2-7, with D unclear. Germline V lookup: CDR1 MGHRA, CDR2 YSYEKL. V dropped 1 base and J dropped 3 bases, with 16 bases sitting between them. The CDR3 covers 16 residues. The CDR3 region has the DNA TGCGCCAGCAGCCAAGGCGAAGGGATGGGCTTCTACGAGCAGTACTTC. This sequence encodes CASSQGEGMGFYEQYF.

This clone has a single count. This chain links TRBV9 with TRBJ2-1; TRBD1 agrees at 7 bases. Germline loops: CDR1 SGDLS, CDR2 YYNGEE. This CDR3 is built from 17 residues. V trimming: 1 base; J trimming: 6 bases; junction bases outside the gene matches: 13. DNA of the CDR3: TGTGCCAGCAGCGTACGATCCCAGGGGGAAGCCTCCAATGAGCAGTTCTTC. Translation gives CASSVRSQGEASNEQFF.

CDR3 sequence reads: CASKQGPSSGNTIYF. CDR3 sequence (DNA): TGTGCCAGCAAACAGGGGCCGAGCTCTGGAAACACCATATATTTT. The rearrangement links TRBV7-2 to TRBJ1-3, with 7 nucleotides matching TRBD1. The CDR3 length is 15 residues. Per the germline V gene, CDR1 is SGHTA and CDR2 is FQGNSA. V shed 7 bases, J shed 0 bases, and the junction held 6 bases outside the gene matches.

This chain joins TRBV7-9 and TRBJ1-5, with D possibly TRBD1 on 5 matching bases. This CDR3 has 14 amino acids. V lost 5 bases to trimming and J lost 6 bases, with 14 bases between them. Per germline, CDR1 SEHNR and CDR2 FQNEAQ (reference sequence). CDR3 coding DNA: TGTGCCAGCAGCCCTCAGCACCAGGGTCAGCCCCAGCATTTT. It encodes CASSPQHQGQPQHF.

This sequence joins TRBV28 and TRBJ1-6; TRBD1 matches at 7 bases. Germline V gene sequence: CDR1 MDHEN, CDR2 SYDVKM. With 6 bases clipped from V and 7 bases from J, the junction kept 6 bases outside the gene matches. The CDR3 extends over 14 amino acids. CDR3 amino acids: CASRPGTVNSPLHF. The CDR3 DNA follows: TGTGCCAGCAGACCCGGGACAGTCAATTCACCCCTCCACTTT.

This clone was observed a single time. CDR3 loop: CASSLRYRAEDTQYF. The CDR3 nucleotides read TGTGCCAGCAGCTTAAGGTACAGGGCTGAGGATACGCAGTATTTT. The rearrangement uses TRBV7-8 and TRBJ2-3; D possibly corresponds to TRBD1 (6 bases). Germline loops: CDR1 SGHVS, CDR2 FQNEAQ. The CDR3 has 15 amino acids. The V end was cut by 2 bases, the J end by 6 bases, with 15 bases between.

The gene calls are TRBV5-6 and TRBJ2-5; D is unclear. CDR1 is SGHDT and CDR2 is YYEEEE in the germline V gene. Trimming removed 1 base at V and 7 bases at J, with 5 bases between. CDR3 length equals 11 residues. The CDR3 reads CASSLKWTQYF. DNA for the CDR3: TGTGCCAGCAGCTTGAAATGGACCCAGTACTTC. The full variable domain, rest sourced from reference TRBV5-6 and TRBJ2-5, is DAGVTQSPTHLIKTRGQQVTLRCSPKSGHDTVSWYQQALGQGPQFIFQYYEEEERQRGNFPDRFSGHQFPNYSSELNVNALLLGDSALYLCASSLKWTQYFGPGTRLLVL.

The V and J genes are TRBV11-3 and TRBJ1-1; no firm D call. Germline CDR1 and CDR2: SGHNT and YENEEA. Trimming pared 5 bases from V and 5 bases from J, leaving 9 bases between. The CDR3 has 12 amino acids. The CDR3 loop is CASSVGRTEAFF. CDR3 coding DNA: TGTGCCAGCAGCGTTGGACGGACTGAAGCTTTCTTT.

The J gene is TRBJ2-3, the V gene TRBV6-5; D call uncertain. Germline V CDR1 and CDR2: MNHEY, SVGAGI. Trimming pared 10 bases from V and 0 bases from J, leaving 5 bases between. This CDR3 contains 11 residues. The CDR3: CATISTDTQYF. The CDR3 bases are TGTGCCACGATTAGCACAGATACGCAGTATTTT.

The chain recombines TRBV7-3 with TRBJ1-3; no reliable D call. The CDR3 length is 15 residues. V lost 0 bases to trimming and J lost 0 bases, with 6 bases between them. Germline V gene data show CDR1 as SGHTA and CDR2 as FQGTGA. The CDR3 nucleotides are TGTGCCAGCAGCTTAACGGGTCTCTCTGGAAACACCATATATTTT. As protein: CASSLTGLSGNTIYF.

The sample holds a few counts of this clone. The chain joins TRBV11-2 to TRBJ1-2, with D uncertain. V gave up 1 base and J gave up 4 bases, with 13 bases separating them. CDR1 is SGHAT, CDR2 FQNNGV, per germline. The CDR3 runs to 15 residues. The CDR3 nucleotides are TGTGCCAGCAGCTTAGTCGACGGCTTGGGCTATGGCTACACCTTC. It yields the protein CASSLVDGLGYGYTF.

This clone appeared a single time. The chain combines TRBV9 with TRBJ2-3; 15 bases line up with TRBD2. The CDR3 contains 18 residues. The V gene end was trimmed by 4 bases and the J gene end by 1 base; junction bases not matched to a gene: 7. Germline CDR1 reads SGDLS; CDR2 reads YYNGEE. CDR3 in amino acids: CASSPGLAGGIGTDTQYF. The DNA for the CDR3 is TGTGCCAGCAGCCCGGGACTAGCGGGAGGTATTGGCACAGATACGCAGTATTTT.

The V call is TRBV7-3, the J call TRBJ2-2; 7 bases map to TRBD1. This CDR3 is built from 15 residues. V was clipped by 5 bases and J by 0 bases; unmatched bases: 3. Germline CDR1 is SGHTA and CDR2 is FQGTGA. The CDR3 loop reads CASSRTGANTGELFF. CDR3 in DNA: TGTGCCAGCAGCCGGACAGGCGCGAACACCGGGGAGCTGTTTTTT. Filled out from reference TRBV7-3 and TRBJ2-2, the complete variable domain reads GAGVSQTPSNKVTEKGKYVELRCDPISGHTALYWYRQSLGQGPEFLIYFQGTGAADDSGLPNDRFFAVRPEGSVSTLKIQRTERGDSAVYLCASSRTGANTGELFFGEGSRLTVL.

The rearrangement joins TRBV6-1 to TRBJ2-5, with a possible D match to TRBD1 (6 bases). Germline-derived CDR1 and CDR2 are MNHNS and SASEGT. CDR3 length: 16 amino acids. The germline V and J ends were trimmed by 3 bases and 7 bases, with 21 bases remaining between them. In DNA form, the CDR3 reads TGTGCCAGCAGTGACAGGGGCTTGGTGTCCTTTGGGACCCAGTACTTC. It translates to CASSDRGLVSFGTQYF.

J is TRBJ1-4 and V is TRBV25-1; D unclear. Germline assignment: CDR1 MGHDK and CDR2 SYGVNS. This CDR3 has 16 amino acids. Trimming took 4 bases from V and 8 from J, leaving 20 bases between them. This CDR3 is CASSGYSHKGPEKLFF. CDR3 DNA: TGTGCCAGCAGTGGATACTCCCACAAGGGCCCAGAAAAACTGTTTTTT.

The CDR3 sequence: CASSPAGGLTSLYNEQFF. CDR3 DNA sequence: TGTGCCAGCAGTCCGGCGGGAGGCCTGACTTCTCTCTACAATGAGCAGTTCTTC. The chain is built from TRBV6-4 and TRBJ2-1, with 8 bases identical to TRBD2. CDR3 length: 18 amino acids. V was clipped by 5 bases and J by 3 bases; unmatched bases: 15. Germline lookup yields CDR1 MRHNA and CDR2 SNTAGT.

V and J are TRBV7-2 and TRBJ2-7; D is possibly TRBD1 (6 bases). Trimming took 4 bases from V and 2 from J, leaving 21 bases between them. CDR3 size: 17 residues. The germline V gene encodes CDR1 SGHTA and CDR2 FQGNSA. The CDR3: CASSWTESFAGAYEQYF. The CDR3, as DNA: TGTGCCAGCAGCTGGACAGAGTCCTTTGCCGGAGCCTACGAGCAGTACTTC.

V gene TRBV18 combines with J gene TRBJ1-6; D not certain. CDR3 length: 16 residues. The germline CDR1 and CDR2 sequences are KGHSH and LQKENI. V was trimmed by 3 bases and J by 7 bases, leaving 16 bases between them. The CDR3 spells CASSPMGGPGNSPLHF. In DNA form, the CDR3 reads TGTGCCAGCTCACCGATGGGAGGCCCAGGAAATTCACCCCTCCACTTT.

The chain carries TRBV28 and TRBJ2-7; a weak D match, TRBD1 (6 bases). The CDR3 contains 14 residues. V lost 6 bases and J 3 bases, leaving 15 bases between the germline ends. Germline-derived CDR1 and CDR2 are MDHEN and SYDVKM. DNA of the CDR3: TGTGCCAGCAGCCGACGACAGGACTTCTACGAGCAGTACTTC. Its protein product is CASSRRQDFYEQYF.

The chain is built from TRBV4-1 and TRBJ2-2, with D possibly being TRBD2 (6 bases). The CDR3 consists of 16 residues. V was pared by 0 bases and J by 5 bases, with 13 bases between. The V gene's germline CDR1 is MGHRA and CDR2 YSYEKL. The CDR3 reads CASSQDMVAETGELFF. In nucleotides, the CDR3 is TGCGCCAGCAGCCAAGATATGGTAGCGGAGACCGGGGAGCTGTTTTTT.

This clone was recorded a few times. The V and J genes are TRBV2 and TRBJ2-7; 11 nucleotides line up with TRBD2. The V and J ends lost 4 bases and 0 bases, in that order; junction bases with no gene match: 2. The CDR3 is 15 amino acids. Germline CDR1 reads SNHLY; CDR2 reads FYNNEI. CDR3 nucleotide sequence: TGTGCCAGCAGTGGTAGCGGGAGGGTCTCCTACGAGCAGTACTTC. The encoded protein is CASSGSGRVSYEQYF. Full variable domain (rest looked up from reference TRBV2 and TRBJ2-7): EPEVTQTPSHQVTQMGQEVILRCVPISNHLYFYWYRQILGQKVEFLVSFYNNEISEKSEIFDDQFSVERPDGSNFTLKIRSTKLEDSAMYFCASSGSGRVSYEQYFGPGTRLTVT.